This T cell receptor beta chain is drawn from a study of CD8+CD57+ T cells in acquired aplastic anemia. The wider study: Across the sorted CD4+ and CD8+ cells, DNA amounts averaged approximately 3 ug. Healthy donor CD4+ cell samples had a mean of about 10.8 million reads. Findings of the study overall: Patients shared some 30 CD8+ CDR3 sequences with controls.

After removal of 4 bases from V and 7 bases from J, the junction contained 12 bases not matched to a gene. This CDR3 spans 16 amino acids. In germline, CDR1 is MNHEY, CDR2 SVGAGI. This clonotype was seen many times. Its matching antigen is unknown. CDR3 and TCR beta VDJ profiling relied on genomic DNA as the template. TCRdb independently ran MiXCR on the reads; one entry per CDR3 protein. The table lists some 170,000 distinct CDR3 sequences, approximately 40% of them singletons. This sequence originates from a human donor in good health. Sequences were obtained from sorted CD4+, CD8+, or CD8+CD57+ T cells (not recorded which) from PBMCs. J is TRBJ1-4 and V is TRBV6-5, with 7 bases identical to TRBD1. The DNA for the CDR3 is TGTGCCAGCAGTTCTTCCCGGACAGGAGATCGTGAAAAACTGTTTTTT. This codes for CASSSSRTGDREKLFF.